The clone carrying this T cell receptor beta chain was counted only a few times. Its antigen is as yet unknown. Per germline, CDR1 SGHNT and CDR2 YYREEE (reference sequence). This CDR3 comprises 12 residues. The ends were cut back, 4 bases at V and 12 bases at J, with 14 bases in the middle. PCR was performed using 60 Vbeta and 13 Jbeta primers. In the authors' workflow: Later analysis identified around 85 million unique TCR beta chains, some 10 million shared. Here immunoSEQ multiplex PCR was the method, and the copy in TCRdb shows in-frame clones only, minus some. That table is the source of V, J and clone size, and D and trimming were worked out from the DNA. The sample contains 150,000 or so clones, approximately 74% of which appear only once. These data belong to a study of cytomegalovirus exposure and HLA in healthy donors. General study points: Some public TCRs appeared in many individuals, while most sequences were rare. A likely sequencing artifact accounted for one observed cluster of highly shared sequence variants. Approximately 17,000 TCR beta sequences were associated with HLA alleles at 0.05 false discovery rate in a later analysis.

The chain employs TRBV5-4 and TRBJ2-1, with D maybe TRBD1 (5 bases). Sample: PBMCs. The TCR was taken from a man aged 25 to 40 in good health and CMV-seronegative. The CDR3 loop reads CASSLSGSRQFF. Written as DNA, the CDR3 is TGTGCCAGCAGCCTTTCAGGGTCCAGGCAGTTCTTC.